The text below deals with one TCR beta chain. The antigen is not known. Deletions cut 0 bases from V and 8 bases from J, with 10 bases between. This CDR3 has 13 residues. Germline V gene sequence: CDR1 SEHNR, CDR2 FQNEAQ (reference sequence). Sequenced by immunoSEQ multiplex PCR; TCRdb stores in-frame clones only, minus some. Found here are some 140,000 clones, 65% to 90% of them singletons; the top ten hold about a fifth. This record comes from a study of cytomegalovirus exposure and HLA in healthy donors. Findings and limits, study-wide: It was 164 TCR beta chains that were listed as cytomegalovirus-associated. The authors confirmed in vitro that a few CMV-associated chains were specific for CMV antigens.

The sequence was collected from a man between 18 and 35 years old in good health and CMV-seropositive. Material: PBMCs. The chain is built from TRBV7-9 and TRBJ1-2; D gene uncertain. CDR3 residues: CASSLANRGGYTF. The CDR3 DNA reads as TGTGCCAGCAGCTTAGCGAATCGGGGAGGCTACACCTTC.